This entry lists 18 T cell receptor beta chains sequenced from one sample in a study of blood T cell repertoires in COVID-19 (dated by TCRdb to the early 2020s). The library was made by the immunoSEQ multiplex PCR assay. Drawn from immuneACCESS, this table holds only the in-frame rearrangements with V and J called that TCRdb kept. Clones are partly lost; checked studies trace under half to an unresolved V gene and leave the rest unexplained. For this sample the table gives more than 65,000 clones, of which roughly four fifths were detected only once. Less than 8.5% of the sample comes from the top ten. The specimen sequenced was peripheral blood. These receptors all come from a human donor in a cohort sampled during active COVID-19.

The J gene is TRBJ2-1, the V gene TRBV5-1, with D perhaps TRBD2 (5 bases). With 4 bases removed from V and 6 bases from J, the gap between germline ends came to 14 bases. Germline V lookup: CDR1 SGHRS, CDR2 YFSETQ. This CDR3 is built from 14 residues. CDR3 DNA: TGCGCCAGCAGCCGGGAACAGTGGGGCAATGAGCAGTTCTTC. It encodes CASSREQWGNEQFF.

The V gene is TRBV6-5, the J gene TRBJ2-1; D gene uncertain. The CDR3 length is 13 residues. Trimming shortened V by 10 bases and J by 0 bases, and 10 bases separated the two germline ends. Germline V gene data show CDR1 as MNHEY and CDR2 as SVGAGI. CDR3 region: CATLPSSYNEQFF. DNA for the CDR3: TGTGCCACCCTTCCGAGCTCCTACAATGAGCAGTTCTTC.

On this clone: A junction end diverges from the germline sequence, so it may reflect a read error. The rearrangement uses TRBV7-6 and TRBJ1-6, with 8 bases identical to TRBD1. Per germline, CDR1 SGHVS and CDR2 FNYEAQ. There are 15 residues in the CDR3. In nucleotides, the CDR3 is TGTGCCAGCAGCTCAGGACAGGGCTCTCATTCTCCCCTCCACTTT. As protein: CASSSGQGSHSPLHF.

The chain recombines TRBV19 with TRBJ2-7, with a possible D match to TRBD2 (5 bases). This CDR3 spans 12 amino acids. The germline V gene encodes CDR1 LNHDA and CDR2 SQIVND (reference sequence). V lost 6 bases and J lost 6, with 12 bases in between. The CDR3 DNA reads as TGTGCCAGTAGGGGCGACGCGGGCGAGCAGTACTTC. Its protein product is CASRGDAGEQYF.

This CDR3 is CASSPLAGDNEQFF. The CDR3 DNA sequence: TGTGCCAGCTCACCTCTTGCGGGAGACAATGAGCAGTTCTTC. The V gene is TRBV18, the J gene TRBJ2-1, with 7 bases aligning to TRBD2. Germline assignment: CDR1 KGHSH and CDR2 LQKENI. V lost 3 bases and J lost 5; bases outside the gene matches: 4. This CDR3 has 14 amino acids.

The chain joins TRBV7-3 to TRBJ2-3, with 12 bases fitting TRBD2. CDR1 SGHTA and CDR2 FQGTGA come from the germline V gene. The CDR3 runs to 15 residues. V shed 6 bases, J shed 2 bases, and the junction held 3 bases outside the gene matches. CDR3 nucleotides: TGTGCCAGCAGTTGGACTAGCGGGGTCACAGATACGCAGTATTTT. Its translation: CASSWTSGVTDTQYF.

The V and J genes are TRBV7-6 and TRBJ2-2, with TRBD1 as a possible D gene (6 bases). Germline values: CDR1 SGHVS, CDR2 FNYEAQ. The CDR3 length is 19 residues. V was pared by 1 base and J by 4 bases, with 22 bases between. This CDR3 reads CASSLGNTGFAGFTGELFF. CDR3 nucleotide sequence: TGTGCCAGCAGCTTAGGAAATACAGGGTTCGCGGGTTTCACCGGGGAGCTGTTTTTT.

V gene TRBV4-2 combines with J gene TRBJ1-1; 10 nucleotides agree with TRBD1. Trimming cost V 3 bases and J 7 bases; bases outside gene matches: 5. The CDR3 length is 14 residues. The germline V gene encodes CDR1 LGHNA and CDR2 YNFKEQ. CDR3 DNA sequence: TGTGCCAGCAGCCAGACAGGGGGCGCGGATGAAGCTTTCTTT. Translating it yields CASSQTGGADEAFF.

The chain uses TRBV5-8 and TRBJ2-3, with TRBD2 as a possible D gene (7 bases). Germline CDR1 and CDR2: SGHTS and YDEGEE. The CDR3 has 16 amino acids. The V end lost 3 bases, the J end lost 3 bases, and 17 bases lay between the germline ends. The CDR3 loop reads CASSYARGGLTDTQYF. DNA for the CDR3: TGTGCCAGCAGCTACGCTAGGGGGGGCCTTACAGATACGCAGTATTTT.

CDR3 sequence (DNA): TGTGCCAGCAGTCAAAGAATCGGTGAGCAGTTCTTC. Translation gives CASSQRIGEQFF. The chain carries TRBV6-5 and TRBJ2-1; D gene ambiguous. The CDR3 length is 12 residues. Germline V gives CDR1 MNHEY, CDR2 SVGAGI. With 5 bases removed from V and 9 bases from J, the gap between germline ends came to 11 bases.

V and J are TRBV5-1 and TRBJ2-7; 9 bases line up with TRBD1. Germline trimming cut 2 bases from V and 3 bases from J; bases unmatched to any gene: 6. Germline V gives CDR1 SGHRS, CDR2 YFSETQ. CDR3 length: 15 residues. CDR3 DNA sequence: TGCGCCAGCAGCTTTCGGACAGGGGTGGTCTACGAGCAGTACTTC. Its protein is CASSFRTGVVYEQYF.

The chain has TRBV5-1 and TRBJ2-7; 8 nucleotides align to TRBD1. Unmatched junction bases numbered 12, after V lost 7 bases and J lost 0 bases. CDR1 is SGHRS, CDR2 YFSETQ, per germline. The CDR3 spans 16 residues. CDR3 sequence: CASLEVSGTGSYEQYF. CDR3 DNA: TGCGCCAGCCTCGAGGTCTCCGGGACAGGCTCCTACGAGCAGTACTTC.

The chain combines TRBV7-2 with TRBJ2-1, with 8 bases fitting TRBD2. The CDR3 is 16 amino acids. V shed 3 bases, J shed 7 bases, and the junction held 11 bases outside the gene matches. The germline CDR1 and CDR2 sequences are SGHTA and FQGNSA. The CDR3 region has the DNA TGTGCCAGCAGCTTTCTCGGGAGCGGGGGTAAGAATGAGCAGTTCTTC. The encoded protein is CASSFLGSGGKNEQFF.

V is TRBV9 and J is TRBJ1-6, with 8 bases matching TRBD1. Germline CDR1 and CDR2: SGDLS and YYNGEE. The J segment lost 7 bases and the V segment lost 3 bases, leaving 9 bases of the junction unmatched. CDR3 length equals 16 residues. CDR3 amino acids: CASSAPRTGRNSPLHF. The DNA for the CDR3 is TGTGCCAGCAGCGCACCGAGGACAGGGAGGAATTCACCCCTCCACTTT. Complete variable domain (other parts from reference TRBV9 and TRBJ1-6): DSGVTQTPKHLITATGQRVTLRCSPRSGDLSVYWYQQSLDQGLQFLIQYYNGEERAKGNILERFSAQQFPDLHSELNLSSLELGDSALYFCASSAPRTGRNSPLHFGNGTRLTVT.

The chain combines TRBV11-3 with TRBJ2-2, with D tentatively TRBD2 (6 bases). Germline CDR1 SGHNT, CDR2 YENEEA. Trimming took off 1 base at V and 6 bases at J, with 6 bases between the two ends. The CDR3 has 13 residues. CDR3 sequence reads: CASSLGGAGELFF. Written as DNA, the CDR3 is TGTGCCAGCAGCTTAGGGGGGGCCGGGGAGCTGTTTTTT. The whole variable domain, filled in from reference TRBV11-3 and TRBJ2-2, reads EAGVVQSPRYKIIEKKQPVAFWCNPISGHNTLYWYLQNLGQGPELLIRYENEEAVDDSQLPKDRFSAERLKGVDSTLKIQPAELGDSAVYLCASSLGGAGELFFGEGSRLTVL.

The J gene is TRBJ1-1, the V gene TRBV23-1, with D perhaps matching TRBD1 (6 bases). TRBV23-1 is an ORF for which the function is uncertain. Trimming pared 3 bases from V and 4 bases from J, leaving 15 bases between. The CDR3 is 15 amino acids. CDR3 sequence: CASSQRTEDITEAFF. The CDR3, as DNA: TGCGCCAGCAGTCAGAGGACAGAAGATATCACTGAAGCTTTCTTT.

This clone was seen a handful of times. The chain recombines TRBV7-2 with TRBJ2-7, with D uncertain. CDR1 is SGHTA and CDR2 is FQGNSA in the germline V gene. This CDR3 is 11 amino acids long. Trimming cost V 7 bases and J 6 bases, with 10 bases left between them. The CDR3 loop reads CASTSSREQYF. CDR3 in DNA: TGTGCCAGCACCTCCTCCCGCGAGCAGTACTTC. The whole variable domain, remainder taken from reference TRBV7-2 and TRBJ2-7, is GAGVSQSPSNKVTEKGKDVELRCDPISGHTALYWYRQSLGQGLEFLIYFQGNSAPDKSGLPSDRFSAERTGGSVSTLTIQRTQQEDSAVYLCASTSSREQYFGPGTRLTVT.

V usage is TRBV23-1 and J usage is TRBJ1-2, with TRBD1 matching 7 bases. TRBV23-1 counts as an open reading frame of uncertain function. This CDR3 is built from 14 residues. Unmatched junction bases numbered 4, after V lost 0 bases and J lost 6 bases. CDR3 amino acids: CASSQSGQDHGYTF. CDR3 DNA: TGCGCCAGCAGTCAATCCGGACAGGATCATGGCTACACCTTC.